Listed below are T cell receptor beta chains from one sample, sequenced in a study of T cell responses to AZD1222 COVID-19 vaccine. Only in-frame clones appear in the TCRdb table, and some are missing; sequencing was by immunoSEQ multiplex PCR. The table records some 130,000 clones, more than 75% of them present only once. The sequences come from peripheral blood, collected on day 0 of AZD1222 vaccination. Source of these receptors: an adult in good health. The CDR3 runs from the conserved cysteine through the conserved F or W. The order of the fields is J gene, V gene, D gene, clone size, CDR3 DNA, CDR3 protein. D genes are given only for firm matches. Where a row states a size, it is once, few, many or the class of an expanded clone; other rows omit it.

TRBJ2-5 | TRBV2 | . | . | TGTGCCAGCGAGTCGGGGGGCGCATGGGAGACCCAGTACTTC | CASESGGAWETQYF
TRBJ2-3 | TRBV5-1 | . | once | TGCGCCAGCAGCTTGGAGGTCCGCAGCACAGATACGCAGTATTTT | CASSLEVRSTDTQYF
TRBJ2-1 | TRBV6-1 | . | few | TGTGCCAGCAGTGAAACCTACAATGAGCAGTTCTTC | CASSETYNEQFF
TRBJ1-1 | TRBV18 | . | . | TGTGCCAGCTCACTACCCCCCCGACAGGACCCAGAAGCTTTCTTT | CASSLPPRQDPEAFF
TRBJ1-2 | TRBV4-1 | . | . | TGCGCCAGCAGCCGAGATGCGAGGGATTGGCCTTATGGCTACACCTTC | CASSRDARDWPYGYTF
TRBJ1-1 | TRBV5-5 | . | . | TGTGCCAGCAGCTTGACCCGGGAGGTGGGGAACACTGAAGCTTTCTTT | CASSLTREVGNTEAFF
TRBJ2-1 | TRBV28 | . | . | TGTGCCAGCAGTTTATCGGGTCGGGGGAGCAACAATGAGCAGTTCTTC | CASSLSGRGSNNEQFF
TRBJ2-1 | TRBV7-2 | TRBD1 | . | TGTGCCAGCAGCTTAATTCGGGACAGGGAACATGAGCAGTTCTTC | CASSLIRDREHEQFF
TRBJ2-6 | TRBV2 | . | . | TGTGCCAGCAGTGGGACTTCTGGGGCCAACGTCCTGACTTTC | CASSGTSGANVLTF
TRBJ1-3 | TRBV15 | . | . | TGTGCCACCAGCAGAGATTTGCATTCTGGAAACACCATATATTTT | CATSRDLHSGNTIYF
TRBJ1-6 | TRBV11-2 | . | . | TGTGCCAGCAGCCGACGGGGGACCGATAATTCACCCCTCCACTTT | CASSRRGTDNSPLHF
TRBJ1-1 | TRBV3-1/TRBV3-2 | TRBD1 | . | TGTGCCAGCAGCTGGACAGGGTGGGCTGAAGCTTTCTTT | CASSWTGWAEAFF
TRBJ1-5 | TRBV6-6 | TRBD1 | . | TGTGCCAGCGGACAGGGAGGTCAGCCCCAGCATTTT | CASGQGGQPQHF
TRBJ2-5 | TRBV7-2 | . | . | TGTGCCAGCAGCTTACTGGGTGGAGAGACCCAGTACTTC | CASSLLGGETQYF
TRBJ1-2 | TRBV24-1 | . | few | TGTGCCACCAGTGAAGGTAGCTATGGCTACACCTTC | CATSEGSYGYTF
TRBJ2-7 | TRBV14 | . | . | TGTGCCAGCAGCCAAGATCTTGAGGGCGTAAGAGAGCAGTACTTC | CASSQDLEGVREQYF
TRBJ1-6 | TRBV10-3 | TRBD1 | . | TGTGCCCCCAGGGGGACCTATAATTCACCCCTCCACTTT | CAPRGTYNSPLHF
TRBJ2-7 | TRBV5-1 | . | . | TGCGCCAGCAGCTCACTTGAGGGGGACTACGAGCAGTACTTC | CASSSLEGDYEQYF
TRBJ2-3 | TRBV24-1 | . | . | TGTGCCACCAGTGGGACGTACCGCACAGATACGCAGTATTTT | CATSGTYRTDTQYF
TRBJ1-1 | TRBV11-2 | TRBD1 | . | TGTGCCAGCAGCTTAGTAGGGGATCACAGGGGGCTCACTGAAGCTTTCTTT | CASSLVGDHRGLTEAFF
TRBJ2-3 | TRBV6-6 | TRBD1 | . | TGTGCCAGCATCCGGACAGGGGGCACAGATACGCAGTATTTT | CASIRTGGTDTQYF
TRBJ1-2 | TRBV27 | . | . | TGTGCCAGCAGTTCAGGACAATTCACCTATGGCTACACCTTC | CASSSGQFTYGYTF
TRBJ1-2 | TRBV7-8 | . | . | TGTGCCAGCAGCTTCCGGGAAGCTATTACTAACTATGGCTACACCTTC | CASSFREAITNYGYTF
TRBJ2-1 | TRBV28 | TRBD2 | . | TGTGCCAGCAGTTTTCTGGCGGGGGGGGCCAATGAGCAGTTCTTC | CASSFLAGGANEQFF
TRBJ1-4 | TRBV4-1 | . | . | TGCGCCAGCAGCCAAGGGTGGTGGGGGAACGGAAAACTGTTTTTT | CASSQGWWGNGKLFF
TRBJ2-1 | TRBV4-2 | . | . | TGTGCCAGCAGCCAGTTTGAAAGGGGACTTATCAATGAGCAGTTCTTC | CASSQFERGLINEQFF
TRBJ1-1 | TRBV6-5 | . | . | TGTGCCACCGCGAGAACAGGGATGGAGAACACTGAAGCTTTCTTT | CATARTGMENTEAFF
TRBJ1-1 | TRBV3-1/TRBV3-2 | . | . | TGTGCCAGCAGCCACTCGTTGGGGGGGGGAGGACAGACGAACACTGAAGCTTTCTTT | CASSHSLGGGGQTNTEAFF
TRBJ2-7 | TRBV5-4 | TRBD2 | . | TGTGTTAGTGGCACGGGAGGCGAGCAGTACTTC | CVSGTGGEQYF
TRBJ1-6 | TRBV5-1 | TRBD1 | . | TGCGCCAGCAGCTTCGGGACAGGGGATTCACCCCTCCACTTT | CASSFGTGDSPLHF
TRBJ1-2 | TRBV28 | . | . | TGTGCCAGCAGTTTGGGTGACACCGTCTATGGCTACACCTTC | CASSLGDTVYGYTF
TRBJ1-2 | TRBV28 | . | . | TGTGCCAGCAGTTTTAATATGGGACAAAACACCCATTATGGCTACACCTTC | CASSFNMGQNTHYGYTF
TRBJ1-2 | TRBV12-3/TRBV12-4 | . | . | TGTGCCAGCAGTCCCGGGTACTATGGCTACACCTTC | CASSPGYYGYTF
TRBJ1-1 | TRBV6-2/TRBV6-3 | . | . | TGTGCCAGCAGTTCCGTCGGCGGATTAGTTATGAACACTGAAGCTTTCTTT | CASSSVGGLVMNTEAFF
TRBJ1-6 | TRBV30 | . | . | TGTGCCTGGAGTGGAGGGAATAATTCACCCCTCCACTTT | CAWSGGNNSPLHF
TRBJ2-3 | TRBV19 | . | . | TGTGCCAGTCGAACCCCTGTTGGAGATACGCAGTATTTT | CASRTPVGDTQYF
TRBJ2-7 | TRBV28 | . | . | TGTGCCAGCAGCCCCCGGTACGAGCAGTACTTC | CASSPRYEQYF
TRBJ1-2 | TRBV13 | . | . | TGTGCCAGCAGCTTAGGCCGTCAGAACTATGGCTACACCTTC | CASSLGRQNYGYTF
TRBJ1-2 | TRBV7-2 | . | . | TGTGCCAGCAGCTCAAAAATTAACAGGGCTGGCTACACCTTC | CASSSKINRAGYTF
TRBJ1-3 | TRBV28 | . | . | TGTGCCAGCAGGCTCCAGGGTTCTGGAAACACCATATATTTT | CASRLQGSGNTIYF
TRBJ2-1 | TRBV11-2 | . | . | TGTGCCAGCAGCCAATTGGTTGGGTACAATGAGCAGTTCTTC | CASSQLVGYNEQFF
TRBJ1-2 | TRBV5-6 | . | few | TGTGCCAGCAGCCCCAACACAGGGTTTAACTATGGCTACACCTTC | CASSPNTGFNYGYTF
TRBJ2-7 | TRBV6-5 | . | . | TGTGCCAGCAGTTACTCGACCAGCTACTCCTACGAGCAGTACTTC | CASSYSTSYSYEQYF
TRBJ1-4 | TRBV7-9 | . | . | TGTGCCAGCAGCTCCAGGGCAGGGCGTGCAACTAATGAAAAACTGTTTTTT | CASSSRAGRATNEKLFF
TRBJ1-1 | TRBV11-2 | . | . | TGTGCCAGCAGCTTAGAACACCCGATCCTCTCTGAAGCTTTCTTT | CASSLEHPILSEAFF
TRBJ1-2 | TRBV6-2/TRBV6-3 | TRBD1 | once | TGTGCCAGCAGTCCCCGGACAGGGACCACGGTAGCCTATGGCTACACCTTC | CASSPRTGTTVAYGYTF
TRBJ1-2 | TRBV28 | . | . | TGTGCCAGCAGTGTCCTCGGACAGTCCTATGGCTACACCTTC | CASSVLGQSYGYTF
TRBJ1-5 | TRBV7-2 | TRBD1 | once | TGTGCCAGCAGCTGGGAGGGACAGGGAGGCAATCAGCCCCAGCATTTT | CASSWEGQGGNQPQHF
TRBJ1-2 | TRBV6-5 | . | once | TGTGCCAGCAGTTACTCGGGACGGATTAACTATGGCTACACCTTC | CASSYSGRINYGYTF
TRBJ1-4 | TRBV5-8 | . | . | TGTGCCAGCAGCTTGATGGGCAGGGGCACTAATGAAAAACTGTTTTTT | CASSLMGRGTNEKLFF
TRBJ1-4 | TRBV19 | . | . | TGTGCCAGTAGTAGGGCCCATTATCTGGGGAATAATGAAAAACTGTTTTTT | CASSRAHYLGNNEKLFF
TRBJ1-1 | TRBV5-1 | . | . | TGCGCCAGCAGCCTGGGACAAACTAACACTGAAGCTTTCTTT | CASSLGQTNTEAFF
TRBJ1-5 | TRBV19 | . | . | TGTGCCAGTAGTGCGGAGGGTCGCCAGCCCCAGCATTTT | CASSAEGRQPQHF
TRBJ2-7 | TRBV15 | . | . | TGTGCCACCAGCAGCAACACGTTAGTCTACGAGCAGTACTTC | CATSSNTLVYEQYF
TRBJ1-6 | TRBV5-6 | . | . | TGTGCCAGCAGTTTTAAGCAGGGGCCAGGGAATTCACCCCTCCACTTT | CASSFKQGPGNSPLHF